Listed below are T cell receptor beta chains from one sample, sequenced in a study of T cells after yellow fever vaccination. Using its own MiXCR run on the 5' RACE reads, TCRdb lists one record per CDR3 protein. The sample yields some 160,000 distinct CDR3 sequences, around 9% seen once. Sequencing used CD8+ T cells sorted from PBMCs, obtained 45 days after the yellow fever booster vaccination. The receptor set was obtained from a man aged 18 to 35 who received the YFV17D yellow fever vaccine. Each CDR3 is given with its conserved first and last residue. A D gene is named only where the DNA matches it firmly. Expanded clones are given a class, and other clones once, few, many or no size at all.

many TRBJ2-1 - TRBV9 TGTGCCAGCAGCCCCGGGACGGCCTACAATGAGCAGTTCTTC CASSPGTAYNEQFF
few TRBJ2-1 - TRBV7-8 TGTGCCAGCAGCTTAGGGAGACTCCTGCGGGACTACAATGAGCAGTTCTTC CASSLGRLLRDYNEQFF
many TRBJ2-7 - TRBV14 TGTGCCAGCAGCCCCTGGCAACCCACTGCCTACGAGCAGTACTTC CASSPWQPTAYEQYF
few TRBJ2-1 TRBD1 TRBV5-1 TGCGCCAGCAGCACTGGTGGGACAGGCACTGAGCAGTTCTTC CASSTGGTGTEQFF
- TRBJ2-7 TRBD1 TRBV27 TGTGCCAGCAGTTTATCAGGGACAGGGGGGAACGAGCAGTACTTC CASSLSGTGGNEQYF
- TRBJ2-1 - TRBV27 TGTGCCAGCAGTTTACCCAGTTTTGGTAATGAGCAGTTCTTC CASSLPSFGNEQFF
few TRBJ2-1 TRBD1 TRBV11-3 TGTGCCAGCAGCTTAGAGGCAGGGGGCTCCGACAATGAGCAGTTCTTC CASSLEAGGSDNEQFF
few TRBJ1-2 - TRBV29-1 TGCAGCGTTCCTCCGGACAACCACTATGGCTACACCTTC CSVPPDNHYGYTF
many TRBJ2-5 TRBD2 TRBV27 TGTGCCAGCAGTCCTCTAGCCCGGGGGGGCCAGGAGACCCAGTACTTC CASSPLARGGQETQYF
- TRBJ2-2 - TRBV4-3 TGCGCCAGCAGCCAAGAGGATAAACAGTTTATAGATGCGAACACCGGGGAGCTGTTTTTT CASSQEDKQFIDANTGELFF
many TRBJ2-3 - TRBV5-5 TGTGCCAGCAGCTTTTTGAGCACAGATACGCAGTATTTT CASSFLSTDTQYF
- TRBJ2-2 - TRBV6-2/TRBV6-3 TGTGCCAGCAGTTTGCGCCGGACCGGGGAGCTGTTTTTT CASSLRRTGELFF
few TRBJ2-1 - TRBV2 TGTGCCAGCAGTGTATGGGGGCGAAACAATGAGCAGTTCTTC CASSVWGRNNEQFF
- TRBJ1-5 TRBD1 TRBV4-1 TGCGCCAGCAGCCAAGGGGACAGGATAAGCAATCAGCCCCAGCATTTT CASSQGDRISNQPQHF
few TRBJ2-2 - TRBV4-1 TGCGCCAGCAGCCAGACCGTAAGACCAGCGAACACCGGGGAGCTGTTTTTT CASSQTVRPANTGELFF
few TRBJ2-7 - TRBV20-1 TGCAGTGCTAGAGGGATCTACTCCTTGGGGTACGAGCAGTACTTC CSARGIYSLGYEQYF
- TRBJ2-2 TRBD2 TRBV12-3/TRBV12-4 TGTGCCAGCAGATCTCTAGCGGGGGGCAACACCGGGGAGCTGTTTTTT CASRSLAGGNTGELFF
- TRBJ2-6 - TRBV14 TGTGCCAGCAGCCATCCAAGGAGCAGGCGAAGCTCTGGGGCCAACGTCCTGACTTTC CASSHPRSRRSSGANVLTF
many TRBJ2-7 - TRBV9 TGTGCCAGCTCTTGGGAGGAGAGCTCCTACGAGCAGTACTTC CASSWEESSYEQYF
few TRBJ2-3 TRBD2 TRBV9 TGTGCCAGCAGCGGAAGGTCCGGGACTAGCGGCACAGATACGCAGTATTTT CASSGRSGTSGTDTQYF
few TRBJ2-7 - TRBV25-1 TGTGCCAGCAGTGATGTCAGGGCCAACGAGCAGTACTTC CASSDVRANEQYF
few TRBJ2-3 - TRBV12-3/TRBV12-4 TGTGCCAGCAGGCGGGACATATTACCCACAGATACGCAGTATTTT CASRRDILPTDTQYF
- TRBJ2-1 TRBD1 TRBV6-2/TRBV6-3 TGTGCCAGCAGGGTGGGACAGGGTCCTCTCAATGAGCAGTTCTTC CASRVGQGPLNEQFF
- TRBJ2-3 TRBD2 TRBV6-2/TRBV6-3 TGTGCCAGCGCTACGATTCGGCGGGGGAGCACAGATACGCAGTATTTT CASATIRRGSTDTQYF
- TRBJ2-5 - TRBV20-1 TGCAGTGCTATTACCTCCGGGACGGCGGAATACCTGTACCAAGAGACCCAGTACTTC CSAITSGTAEYLYQETQYF
few TRBJ2-3 - TRBV7-3 TGTGCCAGCAGCTTAACTTTGACAGGTGGTACGCAGTATTTT CASSLTLTGGTQYF
few TRBJ2-1 TRBD2 TRBV20-1 TGCAGTGCTAGAGATTGGCGTACTAGCGGGGGTCTTGGGCAGTTCTTC CSARDWRTSGGLGQFF
few TRBJ1-1 - TRBV7-9 TGTGCCAGCAGCTTAGCCATGTGGGACACGAGACCTGAAGCTTTCTTT CASSLAMWDTRPEAFF
many TRBJ1-1 - TRBV11-1 TGTGCCAGCAGCTCAGGGGTTACTGAAGCTTTCTTT CASSSGVTEAFF
many TRBJ2-1 - TRBV5-5 TGTGCCAGCAGCTTGTCAGGGCAGCGAACAATCTACAATGAGCAGTTCTTC CASSLSGQRTIYNEQFF
many TRBJ1-5 - TRBV6-1 TGTGCCAGCAGTGCCGATGGGGGGCGTAAGCCCCAGCATTTT CASSADGGRKPQHF
many TRBJ2-2 TRBD1 TRBV29-1 TGCAGCGGACAGGGCACCGGGGAGCTGTTTTTT CSGQGTGELFF
- TRBJ1-6 - TRBV4-3 TGCGCCAGCAGCGTCAAGCGGGACTATAATTCACCCCTCCACTTT CASSVKRDYNSPLHF
few TRBJ1-2 TRBD1 TRBV7-2 TGTGCCAGCAGCTTTTCTGGAGGGGGCCCGCGTGGCTACACCTTC CASSFSGGGPRGYTF
many TRBJ2-7 - TRBV11-2 TGTGCCAGCAGCCGAGAGACTTACCACTTGGGCGAGCAGTACTTC CASSRETYHLGEQYF
few TRBJ2-7 - TRBV11-1 TGTGCCAGCAGCCAACCCGTGAGATTCTCCTACGAGCAGTACTTC CASSQPVRFSYEQYF
- TRBJ1-1 - TRBV7-2 TGTGCCAGCAGCTTAGGGTACGGGGGCGGAAGAAGGACTGAAGCTTTCTTT CASSLGYGGGRRTEAFF
many TRBJ1-5 - TRBV7-6 TGTGCCAGCAGCACGTACAATCAGCCCCAGCATTTT CASSTYNQPQHF
- TRBJ2-5 TRBD1 TRBV4-1 TGCGCCAGCAGCAGAACAGGGGGCCCAGAGACCCAGTACTTC CASSRTGGPETQYF
many TRBJ1-1 - TRBV7-2 TGTGCCAGCAGCTCGAGTCGTCGGGAACATCCAACTTTCTTT CASSSSRREHPTFF
many TRBJ1-6 - TRBV4-3 TGCGCCAGCAGCCAGGCGGGATTAGTATCACCCCTCCACTTT CASSQAGLVSPLHF
- TRBJ2-2 - TRBV20-1 TGCAGTGCGAGTGGGCAGCCCAACACCGGGGAGCTGTTTTTT CSASGQPNTGELFF
few TRBJ1-5 - TRBV7-9 TGTGCCAGCAGCTCGGATAACCGTCAGCCCCAGCATTTT CASSSDNRQPQHF
- TRBJ1-3 - TRBV6-4 TGTGCCAGCAAGATGGCGGGCCTTCACTCTGGAAACACCATATATTTT CASKMAGLHSGNTIYF
few TRBJ2-1 TRBD2 TRBV9 TGTGCCAGCAGCTCAGAAGGCGGGGGGGCATACAATGAGCAGTTCTTC CASSSEGGGAYNEQFF
- TRBJ2-5 - TRBV7-9 TGTGCCAGCAGCTTAGCCGGGACGCAAGAGACCCAGTACTTC CASSLAGTQETQYF
few TRBJ2-3 - TRBV11-2 TGTGCCAGCAGCTCCGACTTGCGCCCGGAGTATTTT CASSSDLRPEYF
- TRBJ1-2 TRBD1 TRBV27 TGTGCCAGCAGTTTATCGATGGGACAGCAGGGTGGCTACACCTTC CASSLSMGQQGGYTF
- TRBJ1-4 TRBD1 TRBV12-3/TRBV12-4 TGTGCCAGCAGTGAGCAGACAGGGGGCGGGGAAAAACTGTTTTTT CASSEQTGGGEKLFF
many TRBJ2-2 - TRBV12-3/TRBV12-4 TGTGCCACCGGGACCGGCACCGGGGAGCTGTTTTTT CATGTGTGELFF
few TRBJ2-5 TRBD1 TRBV20-1 TGCAGTGCTAGAGATCAGGGGGCTGTGGCGGAGACCCAGTACTTC CSARDQGAVAETQYF
few TRBJ2-2 TRBD2 TRBV4-3 TGCGCCAGCAGCCAAGGTCCTAGCGGGCAAACGAACACCGGGGAGCTGTTTTTT CASSQGPSGQTNTGELFF
many TRBJ2-1 TRBD2 TRBV6-6 TGTGCCAGCTCAACGGGGGGGGCCGCGCAGTTCTTC CASSTGGAAQFF